Listed below are T cell receptor beta chains from one sample, sequenced in a study of cytomegalovirus exposure and HLA in healthy donors. The repertoire was sequenced with immunoSEQ multiplex PCR; TCRdb's copy has only in-frame clones and lacks some. The sample has about 150,000 clones, under 85% seen once; the top ten hold less than 3.5%. The sample was PBMCs. Source of these receptors: a man aged 18 to 35 in good health and CMV-seronegative. The CDR3 runs from the conserved cysteine through the conserved F or W. The order of the fields is J gene, V gene, CDR3 protein.

>TRBJ1-2|TRBV28
CASSLSVYGYTF
>TRBJ1-4|TRBV10-3
CAISETDTNEKLFF
>TRBJ2-6|TRBV4-1
CASSPSGSGDIAPGANGLTF
>TRBJ1-1|TRBV5-1
CASSLGTGFGAEAFF
>TRBJ1-3|TRBV4-1
CASSQVPGPGVGNTIYF
>TRBJ2-5|TRBV21-1
CASKRGGAVPETQYF
>TRBJ2-7|TRBV5-1
CASSLPATADEQYF
>TRBJ2-7|TRBV4-2
CASSHPHPGTGLYEQYF
>TRBJ2-2|TRBV6-5
CASSYSEDTTGELFF
>TRBJ2-7|TRBV5-5
CASSSRQAGYEQYF
>TRBJ1-6|TRBV2
CASSEDVDSTNSPLHF
>TRBJ1-1|TRBV21-1
CASSKRSGTLNTEAFF
>TRBJ1-1|TRBV7-9
CASSSIPRGLWTEAFF
>TRBJ2-7|TRBV4-3
CASSQFGTGSYEQYF